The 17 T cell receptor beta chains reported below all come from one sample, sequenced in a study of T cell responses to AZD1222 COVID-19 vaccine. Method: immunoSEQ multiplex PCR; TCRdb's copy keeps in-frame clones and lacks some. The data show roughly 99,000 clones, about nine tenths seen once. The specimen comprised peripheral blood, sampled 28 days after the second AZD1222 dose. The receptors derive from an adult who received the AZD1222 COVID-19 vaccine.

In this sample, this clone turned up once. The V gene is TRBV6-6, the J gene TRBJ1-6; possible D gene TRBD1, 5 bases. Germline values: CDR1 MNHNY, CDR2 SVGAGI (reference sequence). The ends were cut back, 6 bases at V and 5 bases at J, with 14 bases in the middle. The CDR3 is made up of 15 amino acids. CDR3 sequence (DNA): TGTGCCAGCAGCTCCTCGCAGGGAAATAATTCACCCCTCCACTTT. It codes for CASSSSQGNNSPLHF.

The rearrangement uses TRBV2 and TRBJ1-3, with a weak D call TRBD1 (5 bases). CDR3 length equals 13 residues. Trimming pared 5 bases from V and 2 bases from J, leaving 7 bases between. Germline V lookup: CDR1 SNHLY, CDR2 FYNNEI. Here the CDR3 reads CASSHRTGNTIYF. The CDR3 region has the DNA TGTGCCAGCAGTCACAGGACTGGAAACACCATATATTTT.

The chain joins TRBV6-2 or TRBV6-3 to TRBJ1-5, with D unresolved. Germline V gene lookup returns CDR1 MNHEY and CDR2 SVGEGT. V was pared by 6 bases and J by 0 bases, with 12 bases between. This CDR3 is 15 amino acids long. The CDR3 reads CASSKETISNQPQHF. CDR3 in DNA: TGTGCCAGCAGCAAGGAGACAATTAGCAATCAGCCCCAGCATTTT.

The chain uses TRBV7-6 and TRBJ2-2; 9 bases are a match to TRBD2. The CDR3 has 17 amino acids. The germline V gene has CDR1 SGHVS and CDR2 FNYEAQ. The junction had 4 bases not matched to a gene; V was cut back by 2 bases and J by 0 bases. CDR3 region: CASSLTPSGANTGELFF. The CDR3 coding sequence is TGTGCCAGCAGCTTAACCCCTAGCGGGGCGAACACCGGGGAGCTGTTTTTT.

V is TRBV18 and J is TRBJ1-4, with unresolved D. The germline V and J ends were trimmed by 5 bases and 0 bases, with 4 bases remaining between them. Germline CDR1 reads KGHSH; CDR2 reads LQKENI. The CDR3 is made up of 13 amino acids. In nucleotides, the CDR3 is TGTGCCAGCTCAACGTCAACTAATGAAAAACTGTTTTTT. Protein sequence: CASSTSTNEKLFF.

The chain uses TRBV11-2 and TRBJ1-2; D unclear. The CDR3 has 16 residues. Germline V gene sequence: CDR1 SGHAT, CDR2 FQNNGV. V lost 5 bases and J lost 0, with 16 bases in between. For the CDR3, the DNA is TGTGCCAGCAGCCCCCCGGTTGGGCCAGCTAACTATGGCTACACCTTC. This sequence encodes CASSPPVGPANYGYTF.

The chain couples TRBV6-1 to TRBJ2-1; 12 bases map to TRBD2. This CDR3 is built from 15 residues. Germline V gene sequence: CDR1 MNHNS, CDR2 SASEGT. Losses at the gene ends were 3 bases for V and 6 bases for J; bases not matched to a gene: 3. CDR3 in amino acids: CASSETSGGFNEQFF. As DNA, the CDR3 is TGTGCCAGCAGTGAGACTAGCGGGGGATTCAATGAGCAGTTCTTC.

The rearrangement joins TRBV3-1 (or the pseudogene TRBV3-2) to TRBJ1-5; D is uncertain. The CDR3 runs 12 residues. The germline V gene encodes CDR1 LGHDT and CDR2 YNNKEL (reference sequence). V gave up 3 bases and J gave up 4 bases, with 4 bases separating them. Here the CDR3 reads CASSHANQPQHF. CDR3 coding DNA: TGTGCCAGCAGCCATGCTAATCAGCCCCAGCATTTT.

The CDR3 region has the DNA TGTGCCTGGAGCCCCCACAGGGCTCCAATCGCTTTCTTT. This encodes CAWSPHRAPIAFF. V usage is TRBV30 and J usage is TRBJ1-1; maybe TRBD1 (6 bases). The CDR3 spans 13 residues. Germline V gene data show CDR1 as GTSNPN and CDR2 as SVGIG (reference sequence). Trimming shortened V by 3 bases and J by 11 bases, and 19 bases separated the two germline ends.

For the CDR3, the DNA is TGTGCCAGCAGCCGACAGCACCAGGCTGCCCAGTACTTC. It yields the protein CASSRQHQAAQYF. This rearrangement joins TRBV14 to TRBJ2-5, with D perhaps matching TRBD1 (5 bases). Germline V gene sequence: CDR1 SGHDN, CDR2 FVKESK. The V and J ends lost 4 bases and 9 bases respectively, with 15 bases between them. CDR3 length: 13 amino acids.

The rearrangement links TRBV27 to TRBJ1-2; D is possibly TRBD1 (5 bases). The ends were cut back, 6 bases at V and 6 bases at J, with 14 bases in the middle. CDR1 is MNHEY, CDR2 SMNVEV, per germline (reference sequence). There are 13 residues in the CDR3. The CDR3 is CASSLGGLDGYTF. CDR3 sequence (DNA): TGTGCCAGCAGCCTGGGGGGACTGGATGGCTACACCTTC.

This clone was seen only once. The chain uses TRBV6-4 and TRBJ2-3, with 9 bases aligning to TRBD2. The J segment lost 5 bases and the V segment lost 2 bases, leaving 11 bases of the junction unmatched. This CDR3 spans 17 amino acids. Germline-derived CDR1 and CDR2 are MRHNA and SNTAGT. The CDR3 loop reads CASSDLGGSGGVDTQYF. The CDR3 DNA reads TGTGCCAGCAGTGACCTTGGTGGTAGCGGGGGTGTAGATACGCAGTATTTT.

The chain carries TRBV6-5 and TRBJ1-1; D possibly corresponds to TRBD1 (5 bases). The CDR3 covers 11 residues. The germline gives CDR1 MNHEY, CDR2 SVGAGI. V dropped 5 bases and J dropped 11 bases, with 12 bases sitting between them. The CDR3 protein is CASSQSGAAFF. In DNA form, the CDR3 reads TGTGCCAGCAGTCAATCTGGGGCGGCTTTCTTT.

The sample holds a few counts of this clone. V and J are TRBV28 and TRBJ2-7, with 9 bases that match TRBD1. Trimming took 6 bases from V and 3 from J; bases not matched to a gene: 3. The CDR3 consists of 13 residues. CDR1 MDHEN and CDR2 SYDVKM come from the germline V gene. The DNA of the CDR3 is TGTGCCAGCAGGCCGGGACAGGGCTACGAGCAGTACTTC. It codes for CASRPGQGYEQYF.

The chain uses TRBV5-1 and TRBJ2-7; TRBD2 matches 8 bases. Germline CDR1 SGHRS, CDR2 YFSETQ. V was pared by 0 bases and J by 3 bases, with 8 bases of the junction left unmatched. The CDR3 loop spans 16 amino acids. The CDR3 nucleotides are TGCGCCAGCAGCTTGGCCCCCGCGCGGGGGGACTACGAGCAGTACTTC. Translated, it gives CASSLAPARGDYEQYF.

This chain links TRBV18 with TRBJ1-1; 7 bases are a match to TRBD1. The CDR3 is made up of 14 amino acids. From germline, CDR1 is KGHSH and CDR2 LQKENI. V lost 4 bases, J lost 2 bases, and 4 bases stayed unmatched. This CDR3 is CASSLRQGNTEAFF. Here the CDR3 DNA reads TGTGCCAGCTCACTCAGACAGGGCAACACTGAAGCTTTCTTT.

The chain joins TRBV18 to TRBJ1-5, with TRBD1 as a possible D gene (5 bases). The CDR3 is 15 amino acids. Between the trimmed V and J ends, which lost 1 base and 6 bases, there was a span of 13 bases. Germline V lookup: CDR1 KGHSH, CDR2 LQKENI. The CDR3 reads CASSPLSGASQPQHF. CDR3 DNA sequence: TGTGCCAGCTCACCACTTTCCGGGGCTAGTCAGCCCCAGCATTTT.